Sequencing of this TCR beta chain was carried out in a study of cytomegalovirus exposure and HLA in healthy donors. Study outcomes and limitations: Sequencing depth across donors, presence/absence analyses assumed, was roughly uniform. Association of a missense DCLRE1C variant with TCR beta V- and J-gene trimming was reported in a later analysis. Association of 16,951 TCR beta sequences with HLA alleles was found at 0.05 false discovery rate in a later analysis. In a later analysis, TCR association rates varied by HLA locus: DRB1 most, HLA-C fewest.

Germline V gene data show CDR1 as SGDLS and CDR2 as YYNGEE. J gave up 0 bases and V 3 bases, and 1 base lay outside the gene matches. The CDR3 is 17 amino acids. The count of this clone is one. The target antigen is unknown. The study ran its PCR with 60 Vbeta and 13 Jbeta primers. Profiling relied on immunoSEQ multiplex PCR, and the TCRdb table lists in-frame clones only, not all of them. The sample includes approximately 110,000 clones, 73% of them seen just once. The sequence was collected from a man aged 60 to 75 in good health and CMV-seropositive. V gene TRBV9 combines with J gene TRBJ2-1, with TRBD2 matching over 15 bases. The sequencing input was PBMCs. CDR3 region: CASSGTSGGASYNEQFF. CDR3 sequence (DNA): TGTGCCAGCAGCGGGACTAGCGGGGGGGCCTCCTACAATGAGCAGTTCTTC.